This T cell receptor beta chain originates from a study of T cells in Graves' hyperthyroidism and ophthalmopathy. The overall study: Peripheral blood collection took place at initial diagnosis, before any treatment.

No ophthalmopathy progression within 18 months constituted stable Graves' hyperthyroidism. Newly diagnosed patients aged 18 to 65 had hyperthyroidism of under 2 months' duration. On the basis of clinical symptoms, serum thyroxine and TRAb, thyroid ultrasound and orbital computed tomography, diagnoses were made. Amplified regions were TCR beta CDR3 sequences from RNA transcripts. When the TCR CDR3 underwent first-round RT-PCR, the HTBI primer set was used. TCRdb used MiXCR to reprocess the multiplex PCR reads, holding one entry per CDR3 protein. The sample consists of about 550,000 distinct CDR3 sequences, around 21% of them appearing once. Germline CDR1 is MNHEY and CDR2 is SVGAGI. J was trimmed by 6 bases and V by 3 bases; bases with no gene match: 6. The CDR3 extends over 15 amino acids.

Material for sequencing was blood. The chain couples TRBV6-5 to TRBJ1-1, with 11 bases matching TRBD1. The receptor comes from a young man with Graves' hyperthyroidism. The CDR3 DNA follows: TGTGCCAGCAGTTATCGGGGACAGGGGGAGGCTGAAGCTTTCTTT. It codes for CASSYRGQGEAEAFF.